This T cell receptor beta chain was sequenced for a study of human T cells and chemical hapten exposure. Across the study: The study enrolled mostly female patients with alopecia areata, totalis or universalis.

Time point indicated: pre-sensitization, week 0. Documented treatment: therapeutic diphenylcyclopropenone sensitization with weekly scalp DPC. It was unfractionated whole blood from which total RNA was extracted. TCRdb used MiXCR to reprocess the RACE reads, holding one entry per CDR3 protein. Seen here are under 300,000 distinct CDR3 sequences, about 7.7% observed once, and the top ten hold 1.2%. V was cut by 4 bases and J by 1 base, with 15 bases left in between. The V gene's germline CDR1 is SGHRS and CDR2 YFSETQ. The CDR3 length is 16 residues. The study's findings and limits: Alopecia was present in the donors, so their immune response may differ from healthy people's.

This clonotype was detected a few times. What it binds is not known. The receptor was isolated from a man between 18 and 35 years old with alopecia areata. Some clones in this sample may be carry-over from other donors' samples. Here the sequenced sample was whole blood, taken in connection with sensitization to the hapten diphenylcyclopropenone (DPC). The chain joins TRBV5-1 to TRBJ1-5; a weak D match, TRBD1 (5 bases). The chain's CDR3 is CASSTVPGPSNQPQHF. The CDR3, as DNA: TGCGCCAGCAGCACGGTACCAGGGCCCAGCAATCAGCCCCAGCATTTT. Based on the CDR3 plus reference TRBV5-1 and TRBJ1-5, the full variable domain is KAGVTQTPRYLIKTRGQQVTLSCSPISGHRSVSWYQQTPGQGLQFLFEYFSETQRNKGNFPGRFSGRQFSNSRSEMNVSTLELGDSALYLCASSTVPGPSNQPQHFGDGTRLSIL.